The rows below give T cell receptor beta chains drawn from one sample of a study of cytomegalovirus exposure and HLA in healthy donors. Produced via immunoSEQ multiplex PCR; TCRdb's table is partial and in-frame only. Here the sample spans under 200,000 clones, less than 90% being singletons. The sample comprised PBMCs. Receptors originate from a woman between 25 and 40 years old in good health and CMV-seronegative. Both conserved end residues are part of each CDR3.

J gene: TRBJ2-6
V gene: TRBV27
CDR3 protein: CASSLGLAGANVLTF

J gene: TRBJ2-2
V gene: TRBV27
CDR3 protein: CASSLMGQGAYTGELFF

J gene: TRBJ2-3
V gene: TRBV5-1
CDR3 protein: CASSFGKVEGATDTQYF

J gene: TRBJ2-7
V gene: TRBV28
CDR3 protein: CASKLTGGAAYEQYF

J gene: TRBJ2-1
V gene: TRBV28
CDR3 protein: CASSPGLNEQFF

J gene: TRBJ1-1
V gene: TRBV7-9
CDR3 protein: CASSSFTGETEAFF

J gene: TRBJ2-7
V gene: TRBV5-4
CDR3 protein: CASSVTGFYEQYF

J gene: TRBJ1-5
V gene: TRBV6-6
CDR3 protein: CASRSQISNQPQHF

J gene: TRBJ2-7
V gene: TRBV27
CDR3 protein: CASSFQGSAYEQYF

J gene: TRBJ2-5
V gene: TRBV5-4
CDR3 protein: CASSRTGQETQYF

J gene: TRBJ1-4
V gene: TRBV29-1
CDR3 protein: CSVEDQDSEKLFF

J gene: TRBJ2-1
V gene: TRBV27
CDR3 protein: CASSALASREQFF

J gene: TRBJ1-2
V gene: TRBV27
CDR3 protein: CASSPGGQARGYTF

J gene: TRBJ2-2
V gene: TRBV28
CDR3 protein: CASSWGGGSGELFF

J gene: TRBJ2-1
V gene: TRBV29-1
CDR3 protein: CSVVSGRRFF

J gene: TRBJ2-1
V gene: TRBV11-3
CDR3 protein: CASSLPPFHEQFF

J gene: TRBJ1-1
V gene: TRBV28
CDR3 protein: CASSLPQGLGTEAFF

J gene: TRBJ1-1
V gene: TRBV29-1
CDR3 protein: CSVRGLRGRSEAFF

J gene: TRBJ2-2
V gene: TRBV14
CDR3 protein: CASSQVLDYPNTGELFF

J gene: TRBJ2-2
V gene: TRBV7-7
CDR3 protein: CATAPGLLSSNTGELFF

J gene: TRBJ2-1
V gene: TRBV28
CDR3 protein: CASSPLAGGPFEQFF

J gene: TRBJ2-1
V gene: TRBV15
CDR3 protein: CATSRATTAGGYNEQFF

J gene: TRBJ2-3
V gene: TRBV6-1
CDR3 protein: CASSETRYTSTDTQYF

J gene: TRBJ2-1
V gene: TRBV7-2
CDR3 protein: CASSLVLSGGYNEQFF

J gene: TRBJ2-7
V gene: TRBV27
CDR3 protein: CASSLGGTYYEQYF

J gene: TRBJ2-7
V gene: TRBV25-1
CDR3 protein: CASSPGQGPEEQYF

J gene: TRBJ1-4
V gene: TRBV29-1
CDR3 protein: CSVGGGATNEKLFF

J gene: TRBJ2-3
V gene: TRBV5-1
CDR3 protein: CASSSPGGSGEDTQYF

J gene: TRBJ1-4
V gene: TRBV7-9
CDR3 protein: CSSSASGHGEKLFF

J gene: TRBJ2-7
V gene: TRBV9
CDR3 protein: CASSVSGTATYEQYF

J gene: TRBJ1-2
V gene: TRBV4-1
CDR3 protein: CASSLDVGGPGMGYTF

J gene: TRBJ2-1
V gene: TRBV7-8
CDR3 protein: CASSPTVAGGYNEQFF

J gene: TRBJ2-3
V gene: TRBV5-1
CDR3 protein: CASSLQGTSGLTTDTQYF

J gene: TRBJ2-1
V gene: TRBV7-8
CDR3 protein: CASSLVQAHAVDEQFF

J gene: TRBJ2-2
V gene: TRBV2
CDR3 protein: CASGLAGGYNTGELFF